This TCR beta chain was obtained from a study of T cell repertoires in cytomegalovirus infection. Across the study: CMV epitopes, recently identified HLA-C-restricted and well-studied HLA-B-restricted, were used. Public TCR beta signature analysis indicated the presence of both CMV infection and matching HLA type.

Remarks on this clonotype: The antigen is undetermined.

General study results and limits: CMV-specific TCR beta clonotypes restricted by HLA-C were the ones dominating the ex vivo response.

CDR1 is SGHVS and CDR2 is FQNEAQ in the germline V gene. The CDR3 loop spans 14 amino acids. With 5 bases removed from V and 1 base from J, the gap between germline ends came to 12 bases. MiXCR, run by TCRdb on the reads, gives a single entry per CDR3 protein. This sample has under 850,000 distinct CDR3 sequences, with 30% to 40% found just once. J is TRBJ2-7 and V is TRBV7-8; D is possibly TRBD2 (6 bases). The source is a human donor in good health (CMV status not recorded). Some clones in this sample may be carry-over from other donors' samples. The material sequenced was cultured PBMCs, taken from culture after CMV antigen stimulation. CDR3 sequence (DNA): TGTGCCAGCAGCCCGGGGGACGGATCCTACGAGCAGTACTTC. Its translation is CASSPGDGSYEQYF.